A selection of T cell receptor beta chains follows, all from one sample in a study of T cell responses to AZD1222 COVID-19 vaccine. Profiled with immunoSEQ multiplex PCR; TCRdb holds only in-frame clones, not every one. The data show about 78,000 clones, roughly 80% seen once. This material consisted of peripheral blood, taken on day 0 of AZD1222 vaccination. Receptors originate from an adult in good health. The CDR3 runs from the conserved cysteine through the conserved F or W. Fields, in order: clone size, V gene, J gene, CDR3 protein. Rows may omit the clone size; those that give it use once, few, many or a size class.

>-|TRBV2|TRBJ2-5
CANSGTLQETQYF
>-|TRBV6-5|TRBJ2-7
CASRPTAGVHEQYF
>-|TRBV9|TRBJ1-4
CASSVGGINEKLFF
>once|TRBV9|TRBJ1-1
CASSPIGRDEAFF
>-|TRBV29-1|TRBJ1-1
CSVSPRIGLEAFF
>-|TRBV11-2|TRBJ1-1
CASSLQAVNTEAFF
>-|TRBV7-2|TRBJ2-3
CASSTTGDTQYF
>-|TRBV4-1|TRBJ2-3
CASSQAEGGAEDTQYF
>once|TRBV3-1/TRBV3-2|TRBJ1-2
CASSPKDRSYGYTF
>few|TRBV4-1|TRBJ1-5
CASSHQQGGWPQHF
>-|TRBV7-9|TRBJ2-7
CASSLGVPGPLSEQYF
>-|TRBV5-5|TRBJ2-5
CASSHGTGGVLRETQYF
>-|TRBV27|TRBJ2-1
CASSTPTTVTSGYNEQFF
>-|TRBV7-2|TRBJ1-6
CASSLDPTVDSPLHF
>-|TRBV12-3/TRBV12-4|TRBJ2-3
CASSPRPAGQYF
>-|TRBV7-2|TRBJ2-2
CASNSPRRGTGELFF
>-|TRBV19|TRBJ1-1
CASSPERGRRTEAFF
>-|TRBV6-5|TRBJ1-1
CASSYSFENTEAFF
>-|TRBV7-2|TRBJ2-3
CASSQRELTDTQYF
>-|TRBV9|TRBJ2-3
CASSVEGLRDTQYF
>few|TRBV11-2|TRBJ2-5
CASSLVGGGNQETQYF
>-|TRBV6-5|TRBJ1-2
CASSWDPGNYGYTF
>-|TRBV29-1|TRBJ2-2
CSVERGEELFF
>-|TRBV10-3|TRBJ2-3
CAISDGLNTDTQYF
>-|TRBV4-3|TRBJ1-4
CASSQEGERGEKLFF
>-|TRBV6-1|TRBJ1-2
CASSDLDRVRNHYGYTF
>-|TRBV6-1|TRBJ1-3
CASSEWWRGANGNTIYF
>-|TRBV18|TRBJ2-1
CASSRARSGSSYNEQFF
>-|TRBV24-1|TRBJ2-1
CATSGEQGSDEQFF
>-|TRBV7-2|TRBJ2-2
CASGGNTGELFF
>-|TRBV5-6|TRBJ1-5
CASSLAGDSNQPQHF
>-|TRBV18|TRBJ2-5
CASSPRTGHQETQYF
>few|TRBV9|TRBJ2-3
CASSVVGLADTQYF
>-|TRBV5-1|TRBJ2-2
CASSLDVDGELFF
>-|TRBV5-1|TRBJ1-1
CASSLAPPGEGGTEAFF